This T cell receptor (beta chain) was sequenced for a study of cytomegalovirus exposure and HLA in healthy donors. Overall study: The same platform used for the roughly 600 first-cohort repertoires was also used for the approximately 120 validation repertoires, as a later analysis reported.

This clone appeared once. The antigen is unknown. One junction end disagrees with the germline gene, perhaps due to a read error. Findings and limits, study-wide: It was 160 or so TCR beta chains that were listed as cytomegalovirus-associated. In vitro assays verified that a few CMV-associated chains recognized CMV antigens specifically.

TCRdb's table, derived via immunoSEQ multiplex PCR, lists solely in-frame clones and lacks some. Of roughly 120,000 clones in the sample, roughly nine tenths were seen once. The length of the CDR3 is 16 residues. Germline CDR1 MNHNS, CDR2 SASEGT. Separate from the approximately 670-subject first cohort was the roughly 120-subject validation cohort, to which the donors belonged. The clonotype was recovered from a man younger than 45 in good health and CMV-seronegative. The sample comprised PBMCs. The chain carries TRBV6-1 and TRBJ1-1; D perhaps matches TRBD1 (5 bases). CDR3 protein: CASTEGWGGPLTEAFF. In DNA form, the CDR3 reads TGTGCCAGCACTGAAGGGTGGGGGGGACCCTTGACTGAAGCTTTCTTT.